The 20 T cell receptor beta chains below come from one sample, sequenced in a study of graft-versus-host responses after intestinal transplantation. Profiled with immunoSEQ multiplex PCR; TCRdb holds only in-frame clones, not every one. This table holds about 25,000 clones, approximately 94% found once. The sample here was PBMCs, taken 156 days after intestinal transplant. These receptors came from a human patient who received an intestinal transplant, so some T cells may come from the graft donor.

The chain recombines TRBV5-5 with TRBJ2-3; D is ambiguous. The CDR3 extends over 14 amino acids. Germline assignment: CDR1 SGHKS and CDR2 YYEKEE (reference sequence). V was trimmed by 4 bases and J by 3 bases, leaving 12 bases between them. CDR3 DNA: TGTGCCAGCAGCCTGGGGAACCTTACAGATACGCAGTATTTT. This sequence encodes CASSLGNLTDTQYF. Supplemented by reference TRBV5-5 and TRBJ2-3, the full variable domain reads DAGVTQSPTHLIKTRGQQVTLRCSPISGHKSVSWYQQVLGQGPQFIFQYYEKEERGRGNFPDRFSARQFPNYSSELNVNALLLGDSALYLCASSLGNLTDTQYFGPGTRLTVL.

The genes are TRBV6-5 and TRBJ2-1; 11 bases map to TRBD2. J lost 9 bases, V lost 10 bases, and 11 bases had no gene match. Germline values: CDR1 MNHEY, CDR2 SVGAGI. This CDR3 is built from 14 residues. This CDR3 reads CATHSGRARSEQFF. DNA for the CDR3: TGTGCCACCCATAGCGGGAGGGCTAGGAGTGAGCAGTTCTTC.

The genes are TRBV29-1 and TRBJ1-2; no clear D. V dropped 4 bases and J dropped 6 bases, with 9 bases sitting between them. Germline CDR1 SQVTM, CDR2 ANQGSEA. The CDR3 is made up of 11 amino acids. The chain's CDR3 is CSVVTLNGYTF. CDR3 nucleotide sequence: TGCAGCGTTGTGACACTAAATGGCTACACCTTC. Full variable domain (missing parts from reference TRBV29-1 and TRBJ1-2): SAVISQKPSRDICQRGTSLTIQCQVDSQVTMMFWYRQQPGQSLTLIATANQGSEATYESGFVIDKFPISRPNLTFSTLTVSNMSPEDSSIYLCSVVTLNGYTFGSGTRLTVV.

In this sample, this clone turned up once. The chain employs TRBV7-7 and TRBJ2-7, with D possibly TRBD2 on 6 matching bases. Germline assignment: CDR1 SSHAT and CDR2 FNYEAQ (reference sequence). The CDR3 totals 12 residues. V shed 5 bases and J shed 4 bases, with 9 bases lying between them. The CDR3, as DNA: TGTGCCAGCAGCCCAGGAGGGTACGAGCAGTACTTC. Translating it yields CASSPGGYEQYF.

The V gene is TRBV19, the J gene TRBJ1-2; possible D gene TRBD1, 6 bases. CDR3 size: 18 residues. Germline assignment: CDR1 LNHDA and CDR2 SQIVND (reference sequence). Trimming cost V 1 base and J 2 bases, with 20 bases left between them. Here the CDR3 reads CASSIVGGRFSRNYGYTF. The CDR3, as DNA: TGTGCCAGTAGTATAGTTGGGGGCAGATTTTCACGCAACTATGGCTACACCTTC.

V is TRBV5-8 and J is TRBJ2-3; 9 positions match TRBD2. The CDR3 is made up of 15 amino acids. The germline V gene encodes CDR1 SGHTS and CDR2 YDEGEE. With 1 base clipped from V and 4 bases from J, the junction kept 4 bases outside the gene matches. The CDR3 spells CASSLSLAGSDTQYF. CDR3 bases: TGTGCCAGCAGCTTGAGTCTAGCGGGGTCAGATACGCAGTATTTT.

The count of this clone is one. The CDR3 sequence: CASRAGRTEAFF. The CDR3 DNA sequence: TGTGCCAGTAGGGCGGGGCGGACTGAAGCTTTCTTT. The chain joins TRBV19 to TRBJ1-1; a possible D gene is TRBD1 (5 bases). The CDR3 is 12 residues long. Germline assignment: CDR1 LNHDA and CDR2 SQIVND (reference sequence). V lost 6 bases to trimming and J lost 5 bases, with 10 bases between them.

V gene TRBV5-6 combines with J gene TRBJ2-1; 8 bases fit TRBD2. Looked up from germline, CDR1 is SGHDT and CDR2 is YYEEEE. With 4 bases clipped from V and 14 bases from J, the junction kept 11 bases outside the gene matches. CDR3 length: 13 amino acids. CDR3 sequence: CASSPGGGRFKFF. The CDR3 coding sequence is TGTGCCAGCAGCCCGGGAGGGGGGAGGTTCAAGTTCTTC. Drawing the rest from reference TRBV5-6 and TRBJ2-1, the complete variable domain is DAGVTQSPTHLIKTRGQQVTLRCSPKSGHDTVSWYQQALGQGPQFIFQYYEEEERQRGNFPDRFSGHQFPNYSSELNVNALLLGDSALYLCASSPGGGRFKFFGPGTRLTVL.

The rearrangement joins TRBV6-1 to TRBJ2-7; TRBD1 matches at 7 bases. V lost 3 bases to trimming and J lost 3 bases; unmatched junction nucleotides: 14. The V gene's germline CDR1 is MNHNS and CDR2 SASEGT. The CDR3 has 17 residues. CDR3 amino acids: CASSELRDSRLNYEQYF. The DNA of the CDR3 is TGTGCCAGCAGTGAGTTGAGGGACAGCCGATTAAACTACGAGCAGTACTTC.

The genes are TRBV5-6 and TRBJ2-7, with 9 bases aligning to TRBD1. The V segment lost 2 bases and the J segment 3 bases; nucleotides outside the gene matches: 3. The germline CDR1 and CDR2 sequences are SGHDT and YYEEEE. The CDR3 has 14 amino acids. The CDR3 here is CASSLGTGNYEQYF. The CDR3 bases are TGTGCCAGCAGCTTAGGGACAGGGAACTACGAGCAGTACTTC.

This clone showed up just a few times. The chain carries TRBV6-6 and TRBJ1-2; a possible D gene is TRBD1 (6 bases). The CDR3 is 14 residues long. Deletions cut 2 bases from V and 2 bases from J, with 9 bases between. Germline V gene sequence: CDR1 MNHNY, CDR2 SVGAGI (reference sequence). DNA of the CDR3: TGTGCCAGCAGTTACGCGGGGGCGAACTATGGCTACACCTTC. This gives the protein CASSYAGANYGYTF.

A single count supports this clone. The V and J genes are TRBV19 and TRBJ2-7; TRBD1 matches 11 bases. The germline CDR1 and CDR2 sequences are LNHDA and SQIVND (reference sequence). The CDR3 totals 15 residues. Germline trimming cut 8 bases from V and 0 bases from J; bases unmatched to any gene: 6. In DNA form, the CDR3 reads TGTGCCAGTTCATCCGGGACAGGGGGCTCCTACGAGCAGTACTTC. It encodes CASSSGTGGSYEQYF.

The chain joins TRBV7-9 to TRBJ1-4; tentatively, D is TRBD1 (5 bases). CDR3 length: 15 amino acids. V was cut by 1 base and J by 5 bases, with 11 bases left in between. Germline assignment: CDR1 SEHNR and CDR2 FQNEAQ (reference sequence). CDR3 amino acids: CASSLGVKGNEKLFF. The CDR3 DNA sequence: TGTGCCAGCAGCTTAGGTGTGAAGGGGAATGAAAAACTGTTTTTT.

The rearrangement links TRBV7-2 to TRBJ2-7, with no clear D. The CDR3 contains 15 residues. V was trimmed by 1 base and J by 3 bases, leaving 13 bases between them. CDR1 SGHTA and CDR2 FQGNSA come from the germline V gene. The CDR3 region has the DNA TGTGCCAGCAGCTTAGTCAGAGAACTCATCTACGAGCAGTACTTC. Translated: CASSLVRELIYEQYF.

This rearrangement joins TRBV28 to TRBJ2-7; 8 bases agree with TRBD1. This CDR3 is built from 15 residues. Trimming removed 5 bases from V and 4 bases from J; junction bases left unmatched: 10. Germline lookup yields CDR1 MDHEN and CDR2 SYDVKM. The CDR3 nucleotides are TGTGCCAGCAGTACCGACCGGACAGGGTGGTACGAGCAGTACTTC. It encodes CASSTDRTGWYEQYF.

This clone was recorded only once. This chain connects TRBV4-2 to TRBJ2-4; D is possibly TRBD1 or TRBD2 (5 bases each). CDR3 length: 16 residues. Trimming removed 0 bases at V and 0 bases at J, with 9 bases between. Per germline, CDR1 LGHNA and CDR2 YNFKEQ. The CDR3 DNA is TGTGCCAGCAGCCAAGAGTTTGGGACAGCCAAAAACATTCAGTACTTC. As protein: CASSQEFGTAKNIQYF.

The chain combines TRBV18 with TRBJ2-7; D possibly uses TRBD1 or TRBD2 (6 bases each). Trimming took off 5 bases at V and 0 bases at J, with 14 bases between the two ends. Germline CDR1 and CDR2: KGHSH and LQKENI. This CDR3 region has 15 residues. DNA of the CDR3: TGTGCCAGCTCAAGACGGGGGCAGATCTCCTACGAGCAGTACTTC. Translation gives CASSRRGQISYEQYF.

The gene calls are TRBV6-5 and TRBJ1-2, with 8 nucleotides matching TRBD1. Germline V lookup: CDR1 MNHEY, CDR2 SVGAGI. CDR3 length: 14 amino acids. V was pared by 6 bases and J by 5 bases, with 8 bases of the junction left unmatched. CDR3 in amino acids: CASSTRGPLYGYTF. CDR3 DNA: TGTGCCAGCAGCACCAGGGGGCCTCTATATGGCTACACCTTC.

The V gene is TRBV27, the J gene TRBJ1-1, with D possibly matching TRBD1 (5 bases). The CDR3 runs 16 residues. V lost 4 bases and J lost 4, with 19 bases in between. CDR1 and CDR2 (germline): MNHEY, SMNVEV (reference sequence). The CDR3 sequence: CASSSRDLLRGTEAFF. Here the CDR3 DNA reads TGTGCCAGCAGTTCCCGGGACTTACTACGGGGCACTGAAGCTTTCTTT.

This chain uses TRBV19 with TRBJ2-3; D is ambiguous. Trimming took 2 bases from V and 1 from J, leaving 7 bases between them. The germline V gene encodes CDR1 LNHDA and CDR2 SQIVND (reference sequence). The CDR3 length is 14 residues. The CDR3 loop reads CASSIPLGTDTQYF. In nucleotides, the CDR3 is TGTGCCAGTAGTATACCCTTAGGCACAGATACGCAGTATTTT.